Shown below are 22 T cell receptor beta chains from a single sample sequenced in a study of shared clonotypes between healthy human individuals. Libraries were prepared by immunoSEQ multiplex PCR; TCRdb keeps only in-frame clonotypes and omits some of them. The sample records around 1,000,000 clones, roughly 77% being singletons. The specimen sequenced was memory CD4+ T cells from PBMCs. Documented subset: CD45RA-negative fraction. Every receptor here comes from a man aged 18 to 30 in good health. Some clones in this sample may be carry-over from other donors' samples.

This sequence joins TRBV4-2 and TRBJ1-2, with a weak D call TRBD1 (5 bases). CDR1 and CDR2 (germline): LGHNA, YNFKEQ. The germline V and J ends were trimmed by 1 base and 7 bases, with 16 bases remaining between them. The CDR3 runs 15 residues. CDR3 DNA sequence: TGTGCCAGCAGCCAAGTCGGGCAGGCTGGGGGTGGCTACACCTTC. It yields the protein CASSQVGQAGGGYTF.

A note on this clone: The sample has other DNA sequences that encode this CDR3 too. The CDR3 DNA follows: TGTGCCAGCAGACGACAGGGCACCTACGAGCAGTACTTC. It translates to CASRRQGTYEQYF. The chain joins TRBV2 to TRBJ2-7; TRBD1 agrees at 7 bases. Per germline, CDR1 SNHLY and CDR2 FYNNEI. With V trimmed by 6 bases and J by 2 bases, 4 bases remained unmatched. This CDR3 is 13 amino acids long.

This clone showed up just a few times. In the same sample, other DNA sequences code for this CDR3. This chain connects TRBV27 to TRBJ2-2; 7 bases are shared with TRBD2. V shed 2 bases, J shed 3 bases, and the junction held 3 bases outside the gene matches. From germline, CDR1 is MNHEY and CDR2 SMNVEV (reference sequence). The CDR3 contains 15 residues. The CDR3 nucleotides are TGTGCCAGCAGTTTACACCTAGCGGACACCGGGGAGCTGTTTTTT. Translation gives CASSLHLADTGELFF.

The sample holds one count of this clone. V gene TRBV5-1 combines with J gene TRBJ2-2, with a weak D call TRBD2 (6 bases). The CDR3 runs 17 residues. Germline assignment: CDR1 SGHRS and CDR2 YFSETQ. Trimming took 3 bases from V and 0 from J, leaving 15 bases between them. The CDR3 DNA sequence: TGCGCCAGCAGCTGGCTAGCGAGAAGCGCGAACACCGGGGAGCTGTTTTTT. Amino acid sequence: CASSWLARSANTGELFF. Variable domain in full (rest from reference TRBV5-1 and TRBJ2-2): KAGVTQTPRYLIKTRGQQVTLSCSPISGHRSVSWYQQTPGQGLQFLFEYFSETQRNKGNFPGRFSGRQFSNSRSEMNVSTLELGDSALYLCASSWLARSANTGELFFGEGSRLTVL.

Concerning this clone: Other DNA sequences within the sample encode an identical CDR3. The chain has TRBV5-6 and TRBJ1-5, with unresolved D. This CDR3 has 15 residues. The germline gives CDR1 SGHDT, CDR2 YYEEEE. The V end was cut by 4 bases, the J end by 0 bases, with 11 bases between. The CDR3 is CASSLRGNSNQPQHF. The CDR3 bases are TGTGCCAGCAGCCTCAGAGGTAATAGCAATCAGCCCCAGCATTTT.

This rearrangement joins TRBV7-2 to TRBJ2-7; D is ambiguous. The germline gives CDR1 SGHTA, CDR2 FQGNSA. With 8 bases removed from V and 7 bases from J, the gap between germline ends came to 21 bases. CDR3 length: 14 residues. The CDR3 loop reads CASCTRVGLQEQYF. For the CDR3, the DNA is TGTGCCAGCTGCACCAGAGTGGGCTTGCAAGAGCAGTACTTC.

V usage is TRBV5-4 and J usage is TRBJ2-2, with D perhaps TRBD2 (6 bases). Trimming stripped 4 bases from V and 3 bases from J, with 10 bases between. In germline, CDR1 is SGHNT, CDR2 YYREEE (reference sequence). The CDR3 covers 14 residues. This chain's CDR3 is CASSREADTGELFF. The DNA of the CDR3 is TGTGCCAGCAGCAGGGAGGCGGACACCGGGGAGCTGTTTTTT.

The chain joins TRBV5-1 to TRBJ2-6; D is perhaps TRBD2 (5 bases). V lost 4 bases to trimming and J lost 0 bases, with 8 bases between them. The CDR3 is 15 amino acids. CDR1 and CDR2 from the germline V gene are SGHRS and YFSETQ. CDR3 in amino acids: CASSPRDSGANVLTF. CDR3 sequence (DNA): TGCGCCAGCAGCCCACGGGACTCTGGGGCCAACGTCCTGACTTTC.

The J gene is TRBJ2-7, the V gene TRBV6-5, with D possibly being TRBD1 or TRBD2 (5 bases each). Germline V lookup: CDR1 MNHEY, CDR2 SVGAGI. V was trimmed by 5 bases and J by 9 bases, leaving 23 bases between them. CDR3 length: 15 amino acids. In nucleotides, the CDR3 is TGTGCCAGCAGTCCCGGGACGCCCAGAATGGAAAGGCAGTACTTC. Residues: CASSPGTPRMERQYF.

The V call is TRBV4-3, the J call TRBJ1-2, with D uncertain. The CDR3 has 16 residues. V was clipped by 6 bases and J by 2 bases, with 19 bases between them. Germline values: CDR1 LGHNA, CDR2 YSLEER. The DNA of the CDR3 is TGCGCCAGCAGTGAGTCAAGAGGAGGGCCCAACTATGGCTACACCTTC. Encoded protein: CASSESRGGPNYGYTF.

This chain joins TRBV19 and TRBJ2-7; maybe TRBD2 (5 bases). The CDR3 loop spans 13 amino acids. V was clipped by 4 bases and J by 1 base, with 8 bases between them. Germline V CDR1 and CDR2: LNHDA, SQIVND (reference sequence). The CDR3 here is CASSNRDSYEQYF. The CDR3 nucleotides read TGTGCCAGTAGTAACCGGGATTCCTACGAGCAGTACTTC.

V gene TRBV5-1 combines with J gene TRBJ2-7, with TRBD2 matching 16 bases. V shed 3 bases and J 1 base; nucleotides not matched to a gene: 10. Germline V gene data show CDR1 as SGHRS and CDR2 as YFSETQ. The CDR3 is made up of 19 amino acids. The CDR3 sequence is CASSSSGTSGRAMSYEQYF. The CDR3 DNA follows: TGCGCCAGCAGCTCCTCCGGGACTAGCGGGAGGGCCATGTCCTACGAGCAGTACTTC.

This clone was counted once. This sequence joins TRBV2 and TRBJ2-3; no clear D. The length of the CDR3 is 12 residues. V was pared by 6 bases and J by 4 bases, with 8 bases between. Germline V CDR1 and CDR2: SNHLY, FYNNEI. For the CDR3, the DNA is TGTGCCAGCAGGGAAAGACCAGATACGCAGTATTTT. This codes for CASRERPDTQYF.

This clone was picked up many times. The chain couples TRBV2 to TRBJ2-5; unclear D gene. Germline loops: CDR1 SNHLY, CDR2 FYNNEI. Trimming removed 3 bases from V and 4 bases from J, with 15 bases in between. This CDR3 is built from 15 residues. The CDR3 DNA reads TGTGCCAGCAGTGATACACCAACCTGGGGAGAGACCCAGTACTTC. Translated, it gives CASSDTPTWGETQYF.

V usage is TRBV4-1 and J usage is TRBJ2-7; D is unresolved. Germline CDR1 and CDR2: MGHRA and YSYEKL. Trimming stripped 0 bases from V and 2 bases from J, with 5 bases between. The CDR3 runs to 13 residues. This CDR3 reads CASSQDTPYEQYF. CDR3 DNA sequence: TGCGCCAGCAGCCAAGATACCCCCTACGAGCAGTACTTC.

The gene calls are TRBV5-4 and TRBJ2-1, with TRBD2 identical over 8 bases. The CDR3 is 16 amino acids. Germline CDR1 is SGHNT and CDR2 is YYREEE (reference sequence). V lost 0 bases to trimming and J lost 5 bases; unmatched junction nucleotides: 7. The CDR3 sequence is CASSLVAGGGDNEQFF. CDR3 bases: TGTGCCAGCAGCTTGGTGGCGGGAGGAGGGGACAATGAGCAGTTCTTC.

The rearrangement joins TRBV7-6 to TRBJ2-1, with a weak D call TRBD2 (6 bases). The CDR3 length is 18 residues. Deletions cut 1 base from V and 1 base from J, with 17 bases between. Germline CDR1 is SGHVS and CDR2 is FNYEAQ. The CDR3 bases are TGTGCCAGCAGCTTAGGGGTCGGGGGAGTCGGATCCTACAATGAGCAGTTCTTC. Translated, it gives CASSLGVGGVGSYNEQFF.

The rearrangement joins TRBV9 to TRBJ2-3; tentatively, D is TRBD2 (5 bases). V was trimmed by 4 bases and J by 0 bases, leaving 12 bases between them. The CDR3 sequence is 15 residues long. Looked up from germline, CDR1 is SGDLS and CDR2 is YYNGEE. The DNA for the CDR3 is TGTGCCAGCAGCTGGGGAGCGGTAAGCACAGATACGCAGTATTTT. Translating it yields CASSWGAVSTDTQYF.

This clone was seen a handful of times. The CDR3 DNA sequence: TGTGCCAGCAGCTTAATACAGGGACGCATTCAGTACTTC. It encodes CASSLIQGRIQYF. The rearrangement links TRBV7-9 to TRBJ2-4; the D gene is possibly TRBD1 (6 bases). CDR1 and CDR2 from the germline V gene are SEHNR and FQNEAQ (reference sequence). The length of the CDR3 is 13 residues. V gave up 2 bases and J gave up 9 bases, with 11 bases separating them.

A note on this clone: Additional DNA sequences in this sample encode the identical CDR3. The chain links TRBV30 to TRBJ2-1, with 8 bases that match TRBD2. Germline V CDR1 and CDR2: GTSNPN, SVGIG (reference sequence). The V and J ends lost 0 bases and 6 bases, in that order; junction bases with no gene match: 4. The CDR3 has 14 amino acids. CDR3 in amino acids: CAWSVGLASNEQFF. The CDR3 DNA reads as TGTGCCTGGAGTGTAGGACTAGCTTCCAATGAGCAGTTCTTC.

This chain joins TRBV5-8 and TRBJ1-4; D unclear. Germline loops: CDR1 SGHTS, CDR2 YDEGEE. The CDR3 loop spans 13 amino acids. V was pared by 1 base and J by 10 bases, with 11 bases between. DNA for the CDR3: TGTGCCAGCAGCTTGAAGGGTTCGGGAAAACTGTTTTTT. Protein: CASSLKGSGKLFF.

This clone occurred a few times. It may be a read error: a sequence one base away is much more abundant. The sample holds other DNA sequences that translate to the same CDR3. The chain recombines TRBV5-1 with TRBJ2-2, with D maybe TRBD2 (5 bases). The CDR3 loop spans 14 amino acids. V lost 3 bases to trimming and J lost 1 base, with 7 bases between them. Looked up from germline, CDR1 is SGHRS and CDR2 is YFSETQ. CDR3 residues: CASSWAGNTGELFF. CDR3 DNA: TGCGCCAGCAGCTGGGCGGGGAACACCGGGGAGCTGTTTTTT.